The 22 T cell receptor beta chains below were found in one sample sequenced in a study of vaccination effects on CD4 cells after COVID-19. Before sequencing took place, the ViraFEST assay used viral peptide pools to expand antigen-specific CD4+ T cells. Culturing for roughly 9 days preceded CD4+ T cell isolation. Two doses of either BNT162b2 or mRNA-1273 were given to each participant. Clones were sequenced by immunoSEQ multiplex PCR, and TCRdb holds only the in-frame ones, with some missing. This sample has over 50,000 clones, with approximately 73% found just once. For these TCRs, the target antigens are not known. The specimen comprised CD4+ T cells from PBMCs cultured with HCoV-229E spike peptides, sampled after COVID-19 vaccination. The source of these receptors is a human donor who received a COVID-19 vaccine.

This sequence joins TRBV6-2 or TRBV6-3 and TRBJ2-1; 10 bases are a match to TRBD2. V was clipped by 2 bases and J by 10 bases; unmatched bases: 11. The CDR3 has 16 amino acids. The germline V gene has CDR1 MNHEY and CDR2 SVGEGT. Here the CDR3 reads CASSYRALAGVGEQFF. The CDR3 coding sequence is TGTGCCAGCAGTTACCGTGCTCTAGCGGGGGTTGGCGAGCAGTTCTTC.

The chain uses TRBV30 and TRBJ1-1; TRBD1 is a possible D gene (5 bases). Germline CDR1 GTSNPN, CDR2 SVGIG (reference sequence). The CDR3 is 16 amino acids. V was clipped by 3 bases and J by 3 bases, with 20 bases between them. CDR3 nucleotides: TGTGCCTGGAGGCCGGGACCCTCACTTTGGGACACTGAAGCTTTCTTT. Its translation: CAWRPGPSLWDTEAFF.

J is TRBJ2-1 and V is TRBV6-5; 8 bases map to TRBD2. The CDR3 length is 15 residues. The germline CDR1 and CDR2 sequences are MNHEY and SVGAGI. V was pared by 6 bases and J by 7 bases, with 11 bases of the junction left unmatched. The CDR3 region is CASRDRGGLGNEQFF. CDR3 coding DNA: TGTGCCAGCAGGGACCGCGGGGGGCTGGGGAATGAGCAGTTCTTC.

The rearrangement joins TRBV12-3 or TRBV12-4 to TRBJ2-2, with D hard to call. The CDR3 runs 13 residues. Trimming took 2 bases from V and 6 from J, leaving 7 bases between them. CDR3 amino acids: CASSLSPPGELFF. Written as DNA, the CDR3 is TGTGCCAGCAGTTTAAGCCCACCCGGGGAGCTGTTTTTT.

This rearrangement joins TRBV4-3 to TRBJ2-3, with D perhaps matching TRBD2 (7 bases). The CDR3 sequence is 14 residues long. CDR1 and CDR2 (germline): LGHNA, YSLEER. V dropped 8 bases and J dropped 2 bases, with 14 bases sitting between them. CDR3 nucleotide sequence: TGCGCCAGCGCCTCTGGGGGGGCCACAGATACGCAGTATTTT. Protein: CASASGGATDTQYF.

The chain is built from TRBV6-5 and TRBJ2-1; D is undetermined. Per the germline V gene, CDR1 is MNHEY and CDR2 is SVGAGI. The V and J ends lost 4 bases and 0 bases respectively, with 10 bases between them. CDR3 size: 15 residues. The CDR3 here is CASSSWTSSYNEQFF. The CDR3 nucleotides read TGTGCCAGCAGTTCGTGGACGAGCTCCTACAATGAGCAGTTCTTC.

The gene calls are TRBV18 and TRBJ2-7; tentative D call: TRBD1 (5 bases). The V end was cut by 2 bases, the J end by 0 bases, with 5 bases between. CDR1 and CDR2 (germline): KGHSH, LQKENI. CDR3 length: 13 residues. The CDR3 reads CASSPGASYEQYV. CDR3 coding DNA: TGTGCCAGCTCACCAGGGGCCTCCTACGAGCAGTACGTC.

This chain's CDR3 is CASSVTQGSYGYTF. The CDR3, as DNA: TGTGCCAGCAGCGTAACACAGGGCTCTTATGGCTACACCTTC. This rearrangement joins TRBV9 to TRBJ1-2, with D perhaps matching TRBD1 (6 bases). The CDR3 is 14 amino acids. Trimming removed 1 base from V and 5 bases from J, with 12 bases in between. The germline gives CDR1 SGDLS, CDR2 YYNGEE.

The J gene is TRBJ2-1, the V gene TRBV7-3; D possibly corresponds to TRBD2 (5 bases). Per the germline V gene, CDR1 is SGHTA and CDR2 is FQGTGA. The CDR3 totals 13 residues. The germline V and J ends were trimmed by 5 bases and 5 bases, with 10 bases remaining between them. For the CDR3, the DNA is TGTGCCAGCAGCCCAAGCGGCCACAATGAGCAGTTCTTC. It is translated as CASSPSGHNEQFF.

The J gene is TRBJ2-2, the V gene TRBV5-1; D is perhaps TRBD1 or TRBD2 (6 bases each). Per germline, CDR1 SGHRS and CDR2 YFSETQ. This CDR3 spans 14 amino acids. The V gene lost 0 bases and the J gene lost 8 bases, with 11 bases spanning the gap. In nucleotides, the CDR3 is TGCGCCAGCAGCTTGGACGGGGGCTGGGGGGAGCTGTTTTTT. It is translated as CASSLDGGWGELFF.

The chain couples TRBV28 to TRBJ2-1; D unresolved. The CDR3 is 16 amino acids. Deletions cut 5 bases from V and 0 bases from J, with 14 bases between. Germline V CDR1 and CDR2: MDHEN, SYDVKM. DNA for the CDR3: TGTGCCAGCAGTCCCCCCGGGTTTCGCTCCTACAATGAGCAGTTCTTC. The encoded protein is CASSPPGFRSYNEQFF.

The chain links TRBV28 to TRBJ2-3; 9 bases match TRBD2. Germline V gene data show CDR1 as MDHEN and CDR2 as SYDVKM. The trim removed 9 bases at V and 2 bases at J, leaving 15 bases unmatched. The CDR3 length is 17 residues. CDR3 in DNA: TGTGCCAGAGTCCCCACTCTTAAGCGGGAGGACACAGATACGCAGTATTTT. Residues: CARVPTLKREDTDTQYF.

V gene TRBV11-3 combines with J gene TRBJ2-1; D remains unclear. The CDR3 runs 14 residues. CDR1 and CDR2 from the germline V gene are SGHNT and YENEEA. The V end was cut by 1 base, the J end by 3 bases, with 7 bases between. CDR3 amino acids: CASSLGQIYNEQFF. CDR3 in DNA: TGTGCCAGCAGCTTAGGTCAGATCTACAATGAGCAGTTCTTC. Full variable domain (outside the CDR3, taken from reference TRBV11-3 and TRBJ2-1): EAGVVQSPRYKIIEKKQPVAFWCNPISGHNTLYWYLQNLGQGPELLIRYENEEAVDDSQLPKDRFSAERLKGVDSTLKIQPAELGDSAVYLCASSLGQIYNEQFFGPGTRLTVL.

This clone was seen more than once but under ten times. The chain employs TRBV5-4 and TRBJ1-2, with D possibly matching TRBD1 (6 bases). The CDR3 runs 16 residues. The germline V gene encodes CDR1 SGHNT and CDR2 YYREEE (reference sequence). V was cut by 0 bases and J by 0 bases, with 12 bases left in between. DNA for the CDR3: TGTGCCAGCAGCTTGGTTCGGGGGGCCGCTAACTATGGCTACACCTTC. Translation gives CASSLVRGAANYGYTF.

The chain employs TRBV18 and TRBJ2-1, with 8 bases identical to TRBD2. CDR1 and CDR2 from the germline V gene are KGHSH and LQKENI. The V gene end was trimmed by 3 bases and the J gene end by 4 bases; junction bases not matched to a gene: 8. CDR3 length: 16 residues. The CDR3 nucleotides are TGTGCCAGCTCACCCCCCGGGACTAGTATGTACAATGAGCAGTTCTTC. Protein product: CASSPPGTSMYNEQFF.

V gene TRBV24-1 combines with J gene TRBJ1-2; D call uncertain. There are 13 residues in the CDR3. Germline V lookup: CDR1 KGHDR, CDR2 SFDVKD. V lost 7 bases to trimming and J lost 8 bases, with 16 bases between them. CDR3 region: CATSQTSYGGYTF. As DNA, the CDR3 is TGTGCCACCAGCCAGACTTCTTACGGAGGCTACACCTTC.

The V and J genes are TRBV30 and TRBJ2-1; no firm D call. This CDR3 has 12 residues. Germline CDR1 reads GTSNPN; CDR2 reads SVGIG (reference sequence). Trimming left V 4 bases short and J 6 bases short, with 10 bases between. CDR3 residues: CAWTGSRNEQFF. The CDR3 DNA reads as TGTGCCTGGACAGGATCTCGCAATGAGCAGTTCTTC.

This clone is a singleton in its sample. The rearrangement joins TRBV3-1 (or the pseudogene TRBV3-2) to TRBJ1-1; unclear D gene. The CDR3 totals 14 residues. The germline CDR1 and CDR2 sequences are LGHDT and YNNKEL (reference sequence). The ends were cut back, 1 base at V and 7 bases at J, with 13 bases in the middle. CDR3 in amino acids: CASSQVTAAVEAFF. The CDR3, as DNA: TGTGCCAGCAGCCAAGTAACAGCCGCCGTTGAAGCTTTCTTT.

This clone came up once. V gene TRBV29-1 combines with J gene TRBJ1-2; a weak D match, TRBD1 (5 bases). The CDR3 has 12 amino acids. CDR1 SQVTM and CDR2 ANQGSEA come from the germline V gene. V was shortened by 5 bases and J by 2 bases, with 9 bases between the two germline ends. CDR3 nucleotide sequence: TGCAGCGTTTGGGACGTGAACTATGGCTACACCTTC. Its translation: CSVWDVNYGYTF. The full variable domain, in which reference TRBV29-1 and TRBJ1-2 provide the parts outside the CDR3, is SAVISQKPSRDICQRGTSLTIQCQVDSQVTMMFWYRQQPGQSLTLIATANQGSEATYESGFVIDKFPISRPNLTFSTLTVSNMSPEDSSIYLCSVWDVNYGYTFGSGTRLTVV.

The V gene is TRBV5-1, the J gene TRBJ1-5, with D possibly matching TRBD1 (5 bases). The length of the CDR3 is 15 residues. Germline assignment: CDR1 SGHRS and CDR2 YFSETQ. Trimming left V 4 bases short and J 0 bases short, with 11 bases between. The DNA for the CDR3 is TGCGCCAGCAGCGTTGAGGGGAATAGCAATCAGCCCCAGCATTTT. Protein sequence: CASSVEGNSNQPQHF.

J is TRBJ2-2 and V is TRBV7-2, with D possibly being TRBD1 or TRBD2 (6 bases each). Germline assignment: CDR1 SGHTA and CDR2 FQGNSA. V was shortened by 1 base and J by 7 bases, with 13 bases between the two germline ends. This CDR3 spans 15 amino acids. The CDR3 sequence: CASSLGSGGLGELFF. In DNA, the CDR3 is TGTGCCAGCAGCTTAGGGTCCGGGGGCCTCGGGGAGCTGTTTTTT.

This clone turned up a few times. The gene calls are TRBV12-5 and TRBJ2-1; a possible D gene is TRBD1 (6 bases). This CDR3 comprises 12 residues. V was cut by 3 bases and J by 9 bases, with 9 bases left in between. Germline CDR1 is LGHNT and CDR2 is FRNRAP. CDR3 in DNA: TGTGCTAGTGGTTTCTCAGGGGTTGAGCAGTTCTTC. Residues: CASGFSGVEQFF.